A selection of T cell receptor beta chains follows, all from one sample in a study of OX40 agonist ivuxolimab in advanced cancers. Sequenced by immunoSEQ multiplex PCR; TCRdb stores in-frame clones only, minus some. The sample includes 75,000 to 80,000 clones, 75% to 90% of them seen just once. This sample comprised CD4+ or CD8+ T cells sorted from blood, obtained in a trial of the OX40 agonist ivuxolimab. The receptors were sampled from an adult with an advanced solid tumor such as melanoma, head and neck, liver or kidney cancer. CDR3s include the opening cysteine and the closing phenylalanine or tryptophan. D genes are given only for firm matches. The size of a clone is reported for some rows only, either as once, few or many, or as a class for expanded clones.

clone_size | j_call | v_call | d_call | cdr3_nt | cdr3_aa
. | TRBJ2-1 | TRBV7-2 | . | TGTGCCAGCAGCTTAGCGCGGGTTAGCCCTGCCTACAATGAGCAGTTCTTC | CASSLARVSPAYNEQFF
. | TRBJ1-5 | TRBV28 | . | TGTGCCAGCAGATCCCAGGGGCAAGGCAATCAGCCCCAGCATTTT | CASRSQGQGNQPQHF
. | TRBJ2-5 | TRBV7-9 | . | TGTGCCAGCAGCCCCCAAGAGACCCAGTACTTC | CASSPQETQYF
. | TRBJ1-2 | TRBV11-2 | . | TGTGCCAGCAGGGCAGGGGATAACTATGGCTACACCTTC | CASRAGDNYGYTF
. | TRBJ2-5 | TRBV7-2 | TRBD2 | TGTGCCAGCAGCTCGACTAGCTCTCAAGAGACCCAGTACTTC | CASSSTSSQETQYF
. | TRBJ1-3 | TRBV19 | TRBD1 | TGTGCCAGTACCCAGGGGGGCACCATATATTTT | CASTQGGTIYF
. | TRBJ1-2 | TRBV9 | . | TGTGCCAGCAGCGCCAGTAACTATGGCTACACCTTC | CASSASNYGYTF
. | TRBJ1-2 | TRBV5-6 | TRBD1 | TGTGCCAGCAGCTTCCAAGACAGGGTTTCCTCGGAGGGCTACACCTTC | CASSFQDRVSSEGYTF
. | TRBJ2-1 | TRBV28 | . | TGTGCCAGCCTTTCGTCAGGGGTATTCAATGAGCAGTTCTTC | CASLSSGVFNEQFF
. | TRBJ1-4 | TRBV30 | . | TGTGCCTGGAGTGAATATCGAAGGGAAGGAGAAAAACTGTTTTTT | CAWSEYRREGEKLFF
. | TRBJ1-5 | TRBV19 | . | TGTGCCAGTAGTTCAGGACAGATTAATCAGCCCCAGCATTTT | CASSSGQINQPQHF
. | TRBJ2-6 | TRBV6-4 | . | TGTGCCAGCAGTGATATGTGGGGCTCTGGGGCCAACGTCCTGACTTTC | CASSDMWGSGANVLTF
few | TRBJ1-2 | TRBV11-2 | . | TGTGCCAGCAGCTTTGACCCCATATCCCCCGGCACCTTC | CASSFDPISPGTF
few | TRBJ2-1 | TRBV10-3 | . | TGTGCCGCCAAGTCAGGGGATCCCTACAATGAGCAGTTCTTC | CAAKSGDPYNEQFF
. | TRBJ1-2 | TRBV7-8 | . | TGTGCCAGCAGCTTAGCGATCGCGGGAGATCTTGGCTACACCTTC | CASSLAIAGDLGYTF
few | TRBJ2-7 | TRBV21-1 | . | TGTGCCAGCAGCAGCAGGGGGATCGTCCTAGCCCGCTACGAGCAGTACTTC | CASSSRGIVLARYEQYF
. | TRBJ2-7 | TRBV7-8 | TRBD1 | TGTGCCAGCAGCTCGGGGACAGGGGGCAGCGAGCAGTACTTC | CASSSGTGGSEQYF
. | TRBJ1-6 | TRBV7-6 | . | TGTGCCAGCACTCCGAAGGGGAATTCACCCCTCCACTTT | CASTPKGNSPLHF
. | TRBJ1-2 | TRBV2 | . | TGTGCCAGCAGGGCACAGGCCTATGGCTACACCTTC | CASRAQAYGYTF
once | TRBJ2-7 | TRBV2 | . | TGTGCCAGCAGCTGGGACGGCGACGAGCAGTACTTC | CASSWDGDEQYF
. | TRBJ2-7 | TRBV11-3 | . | TGTGCCAGCAGCTTAAGGGGGTACGAGCAGTACTTC | CASSLRGYEQYF
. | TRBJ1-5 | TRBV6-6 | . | TGTGCCAGCAGTTGGGCCCTCAATCAGCCCCAGCATTTT | CASSWALNQPQHF
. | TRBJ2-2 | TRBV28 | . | TGTGCCAGCAGTTTATATCCCGGGGTGAACACCGGGGAGCTGTTTTTT | CASSLYPGVNTGELFF
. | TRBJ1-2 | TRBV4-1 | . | TGCGCCAGCAGCCAAGGTGACCAAATAGATGGCTACACCTTC | CASSQGDQIDGYTF
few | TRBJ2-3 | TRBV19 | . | TGTGCCAGTAGTATGGCAGTAAGCACAGATACGCAGTATTTT | CASSMAVSTDTQYF
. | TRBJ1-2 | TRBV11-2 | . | TGTGCCAGCAGCTTAGCAGGTTTGGCAGGGATTAATGGCTACACCTTC | CASSLAGLAGINGYTF
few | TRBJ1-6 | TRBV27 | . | TGTGCCAGCAGTACGACCCCGGGACTGGGCAATTCACCCCTCCACTTT | CASSTTPGLGNSPLHF
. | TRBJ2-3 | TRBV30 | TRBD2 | TGTGCCTGGAGTGTCTTCGGGGGGGCGACAGATACGCAGTATTTT | CAWSVFGGATDTQYF
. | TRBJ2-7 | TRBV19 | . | TGTGCCAGTAGTACCGGGCAGGGCTACGAGCAGTACTTC | CASSTGQGYEQYF
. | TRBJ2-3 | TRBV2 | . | TGTGCCAGCAGGGTTTCCTCAGATACGCAGTATTTT | CASRVSSDTQYF
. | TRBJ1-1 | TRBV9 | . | TGTGCCAGCAGCGTAGTGGGGGGGAACACTGAAGCTTTCTTT | CASSVVGGNTEAFF
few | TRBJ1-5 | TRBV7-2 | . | TGTGCCAGCAGCTTCCTCGGTCAGCCCCAGCATTTT | CASSFLGQPQHF
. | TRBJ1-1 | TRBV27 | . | TGTGCCAGCAGTCCCCAACCGGGACAAAACACTGAAGCTTTCTTT | CASSPQPGQNTEAFF